This TCR beta chain was captured in a study of Ad26.COV2.S vaccination and SARS-CoV-2 variants. Sequencing used immunoSEQ multiplex PCR; TCRdb keeps in-frame clones, though not all of them. The sample lists 300,000 to 500,000 clones; 70% to 90% were seen once. Treatment reported: around 19 received Ad26.COV2.S at low or high dose, single or two shots; roughly five received placebo; per-sample allocation not given. Day 63 following the first vaccine or placebo injection was when the samples were taken. This CDR3 comprises 14 residues. V was pared by 4 bases and J by 5 bases, with 12 bases between. CDR1 is SGHAT, CDR2 FQNNGV, per germline.

Sequenced material: peripheral blood, taken in a trial of Ad26.COV2.S vaccine versus placebo. The sequence was obtained from a person aged 18-60 years who received the Ad26.COV2.S COVID-19 vaccine or a placebo. This chain connects TRBV11-2 to TRBJ2-1; perhaps TRBD1 as D (5 bases). The CDR3 reads CASSSTVANNEQFF. The CDR3 coding sequence is TGTGCCAGCAGCTCGACAGTGGCTAACAATGAGCAGTTCTTC. Looking up the rest from reference TRBV11-2 and TRBJ2-1 gives the full variable domain: EAGVAQSPRYKIIEKRQSVAFWCNPISGHATLYWYQQILGQGPKLLIQFQNNGVVDDSQLPKDRFSAERLKGVDSTLKIQPAKLEDSAVYLCASSSTVANNEQFFGPGTRLTVL.